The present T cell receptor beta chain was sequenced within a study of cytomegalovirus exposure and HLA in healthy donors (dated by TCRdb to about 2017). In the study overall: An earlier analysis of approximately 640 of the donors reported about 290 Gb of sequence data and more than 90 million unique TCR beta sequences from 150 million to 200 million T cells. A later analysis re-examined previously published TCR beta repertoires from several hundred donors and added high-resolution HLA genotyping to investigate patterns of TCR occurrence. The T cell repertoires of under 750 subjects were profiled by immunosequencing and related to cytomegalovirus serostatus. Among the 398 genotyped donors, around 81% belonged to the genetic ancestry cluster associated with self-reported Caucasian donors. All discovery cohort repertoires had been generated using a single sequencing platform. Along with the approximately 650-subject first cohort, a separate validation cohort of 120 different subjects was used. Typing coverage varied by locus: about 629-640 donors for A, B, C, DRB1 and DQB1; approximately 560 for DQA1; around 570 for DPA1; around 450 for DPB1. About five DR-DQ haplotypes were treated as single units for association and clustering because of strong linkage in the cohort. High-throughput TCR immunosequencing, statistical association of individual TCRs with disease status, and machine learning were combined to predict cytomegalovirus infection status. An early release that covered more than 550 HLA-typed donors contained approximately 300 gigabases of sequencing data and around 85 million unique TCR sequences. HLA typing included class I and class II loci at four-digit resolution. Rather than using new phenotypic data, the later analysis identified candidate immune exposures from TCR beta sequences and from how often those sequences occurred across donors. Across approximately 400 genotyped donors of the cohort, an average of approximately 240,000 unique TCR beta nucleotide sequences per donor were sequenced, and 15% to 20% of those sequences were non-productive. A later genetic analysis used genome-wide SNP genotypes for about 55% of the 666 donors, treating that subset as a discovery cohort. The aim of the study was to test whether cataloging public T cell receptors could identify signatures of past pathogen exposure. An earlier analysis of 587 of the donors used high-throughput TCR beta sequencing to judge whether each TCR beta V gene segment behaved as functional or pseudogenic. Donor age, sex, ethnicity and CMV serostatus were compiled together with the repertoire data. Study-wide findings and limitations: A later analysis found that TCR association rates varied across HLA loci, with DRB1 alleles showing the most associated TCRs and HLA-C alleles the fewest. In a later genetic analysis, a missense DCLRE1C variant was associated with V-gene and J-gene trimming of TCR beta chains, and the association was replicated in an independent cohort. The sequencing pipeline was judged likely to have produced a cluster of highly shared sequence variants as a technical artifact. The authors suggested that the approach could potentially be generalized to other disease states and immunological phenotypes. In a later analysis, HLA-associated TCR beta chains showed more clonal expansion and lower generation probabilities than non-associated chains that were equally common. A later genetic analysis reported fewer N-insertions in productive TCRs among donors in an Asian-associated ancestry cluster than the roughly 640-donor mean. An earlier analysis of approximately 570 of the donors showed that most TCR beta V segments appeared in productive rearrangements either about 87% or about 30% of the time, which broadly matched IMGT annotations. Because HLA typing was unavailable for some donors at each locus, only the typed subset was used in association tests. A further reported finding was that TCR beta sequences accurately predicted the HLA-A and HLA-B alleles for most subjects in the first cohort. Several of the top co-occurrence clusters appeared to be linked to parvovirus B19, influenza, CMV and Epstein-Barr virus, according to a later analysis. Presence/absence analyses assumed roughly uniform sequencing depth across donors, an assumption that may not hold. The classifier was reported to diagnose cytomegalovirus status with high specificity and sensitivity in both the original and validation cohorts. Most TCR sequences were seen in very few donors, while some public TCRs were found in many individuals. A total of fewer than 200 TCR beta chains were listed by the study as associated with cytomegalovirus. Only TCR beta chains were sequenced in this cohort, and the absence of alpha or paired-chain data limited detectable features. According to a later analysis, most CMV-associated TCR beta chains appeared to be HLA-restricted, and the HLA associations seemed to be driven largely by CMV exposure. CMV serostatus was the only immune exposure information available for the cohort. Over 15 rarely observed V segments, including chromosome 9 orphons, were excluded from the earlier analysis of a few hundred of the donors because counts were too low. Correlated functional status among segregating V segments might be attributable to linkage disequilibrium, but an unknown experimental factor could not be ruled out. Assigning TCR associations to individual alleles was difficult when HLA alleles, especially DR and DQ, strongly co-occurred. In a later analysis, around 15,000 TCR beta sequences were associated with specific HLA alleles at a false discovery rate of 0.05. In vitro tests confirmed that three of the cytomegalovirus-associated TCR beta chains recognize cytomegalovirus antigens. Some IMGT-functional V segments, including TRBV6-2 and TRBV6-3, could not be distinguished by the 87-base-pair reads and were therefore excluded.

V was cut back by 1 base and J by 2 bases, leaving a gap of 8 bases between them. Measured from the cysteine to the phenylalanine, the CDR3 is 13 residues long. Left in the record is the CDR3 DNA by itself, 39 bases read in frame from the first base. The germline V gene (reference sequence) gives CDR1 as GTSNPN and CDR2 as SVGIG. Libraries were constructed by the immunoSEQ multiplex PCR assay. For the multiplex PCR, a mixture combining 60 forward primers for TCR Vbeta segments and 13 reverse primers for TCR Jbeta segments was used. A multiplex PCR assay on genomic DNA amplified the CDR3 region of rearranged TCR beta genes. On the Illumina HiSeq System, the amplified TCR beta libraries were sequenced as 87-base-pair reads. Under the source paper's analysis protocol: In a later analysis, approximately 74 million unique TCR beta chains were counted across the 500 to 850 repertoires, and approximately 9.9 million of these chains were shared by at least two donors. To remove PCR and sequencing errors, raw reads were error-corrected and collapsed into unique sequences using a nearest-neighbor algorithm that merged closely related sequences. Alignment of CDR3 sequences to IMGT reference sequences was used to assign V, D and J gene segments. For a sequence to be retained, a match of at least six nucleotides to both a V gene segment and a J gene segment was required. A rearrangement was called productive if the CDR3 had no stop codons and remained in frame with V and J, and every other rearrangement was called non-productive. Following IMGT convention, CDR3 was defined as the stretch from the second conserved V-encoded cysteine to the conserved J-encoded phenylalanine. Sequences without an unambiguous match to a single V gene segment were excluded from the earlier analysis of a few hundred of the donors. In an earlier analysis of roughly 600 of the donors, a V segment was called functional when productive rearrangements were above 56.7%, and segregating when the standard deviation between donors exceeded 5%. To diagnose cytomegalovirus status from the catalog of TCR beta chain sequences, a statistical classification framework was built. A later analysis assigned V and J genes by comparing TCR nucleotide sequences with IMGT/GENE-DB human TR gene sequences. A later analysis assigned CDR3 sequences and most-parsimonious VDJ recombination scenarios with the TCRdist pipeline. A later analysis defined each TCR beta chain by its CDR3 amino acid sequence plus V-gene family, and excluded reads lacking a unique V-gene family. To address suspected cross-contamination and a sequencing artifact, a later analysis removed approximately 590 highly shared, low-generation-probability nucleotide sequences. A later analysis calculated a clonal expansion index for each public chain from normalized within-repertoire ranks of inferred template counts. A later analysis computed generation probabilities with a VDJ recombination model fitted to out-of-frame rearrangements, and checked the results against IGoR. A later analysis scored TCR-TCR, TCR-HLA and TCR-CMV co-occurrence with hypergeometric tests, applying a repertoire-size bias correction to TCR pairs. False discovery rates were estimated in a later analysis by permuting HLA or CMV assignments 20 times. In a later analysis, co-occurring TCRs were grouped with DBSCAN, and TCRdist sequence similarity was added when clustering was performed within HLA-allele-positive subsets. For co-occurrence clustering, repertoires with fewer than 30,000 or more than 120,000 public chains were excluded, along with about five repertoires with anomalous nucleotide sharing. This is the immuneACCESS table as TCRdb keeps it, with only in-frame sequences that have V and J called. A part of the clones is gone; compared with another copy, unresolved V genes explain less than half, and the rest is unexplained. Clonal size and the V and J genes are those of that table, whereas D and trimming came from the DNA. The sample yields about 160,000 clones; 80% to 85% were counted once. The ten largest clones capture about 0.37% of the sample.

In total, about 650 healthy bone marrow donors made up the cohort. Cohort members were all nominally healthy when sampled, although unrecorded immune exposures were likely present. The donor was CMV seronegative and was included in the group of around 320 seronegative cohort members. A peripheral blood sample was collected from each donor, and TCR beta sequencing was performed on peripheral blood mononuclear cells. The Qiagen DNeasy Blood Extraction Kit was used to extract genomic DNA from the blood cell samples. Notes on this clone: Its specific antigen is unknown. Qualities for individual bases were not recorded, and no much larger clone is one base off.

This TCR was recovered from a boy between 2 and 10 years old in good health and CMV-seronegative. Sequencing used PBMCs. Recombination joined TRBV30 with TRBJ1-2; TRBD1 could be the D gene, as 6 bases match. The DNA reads TGTGCCTGGAGTGAACAGGGAAACTATGGCTACACCTTC. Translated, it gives CAWSEQGNYGYTF.